Shown below are 25 T cell receptor beta chains from a single sample sequenced in a study of shared clonotypes between healthy human individuals (dated by TCRdb to about 2020). The library was generated by the immunoSEQ multiplex PCR assay. TCRdb retrieved this table from immuneACCESS and kept in-frame rearrangements only. Not all clones are present; in checked studies, unresolved V genes account for under half, and no reason is known for the remainder. The table for this sample lists roughly 500,000 clones; about 84% of them were counted only once. The ten largest clones represent approximately 12% of the sample. The source material was PBMCs. Receptors were obtained from a middle-aged woman in good health. Some clones in this sample may be carry-over from other donors' samples.

V and J are TRBV18 and TRBJ2-1; D is unresolved. Germline V gene lookup returns CDR1 KGHSH and CDR2 LQKENI. V shed 0 bases and J shed 10 bases, with 4 bases lying between them. This CDR3 region has 11 residues. The CDR3 bases are TGTGCCAGCTCACCACCGGGAGAGCAGTTCTTC. Protein: CASSPPGEQFF.

Details on this clone: A far more abundant clone sits one base away, making this likely a read error. The chain couples TRBV11-2 to TRBJ2-7; TRBD1 matches 11 bases. The V gene end was trimmed by 5 bases and the J gene end by 9 bases; junction bases not matched to a gene: 12. The CDR3 covers 15 residues. Germline CDR1 is SGHAT and CDR2 is FQNNGV. DNA for the CDR3: TGTGCCAGCAGCCCTCGCGGGGGACAGGGGGACGGGCAGTACTTC. It specifies CASSPRGGQGDGQYF.

This clone was seen only once. The chain recombines TRBV27 with TRBJ2-5; D remains ambiguous. CDR3 length: 14 amino acids. CDR1 is MNHEY and CDR2 is SMNVEV in the germline V gene (reference sequence). The ends were cut back, 3 bases at V and 1 base at J, with 9 bases in the middle. CDR3 bases: TGTGCCAGCAGTTTCACCCCCTTCCAAGAGACCCAGTACTTC. This translates into CASSFTPFQETQYF.

The chain joins TRBV7-2 to TRBJ1-2; TRBD1 aligns across 10 bases. The V and J ends lost 4 bases and 4 bases, in that order; junction bases with no gene match: 6. Germline V gene sequence: CDR1 SGHTA, CDR2 FQGNSA. This CDR3 is 15 amino acids long. In nucleotides, the CDR3 is TGTGCCAGCAGCTCAAGACAGGGGGCCGGCTATGGCTACACCTTC. Its protein product is CASSSRQGAGYGYTF.

On this clone itself: With a far larger clone one base away, a read error is the likely cause. The chain has TRBV18 and TRBJ1-1; possible D gene TRBD1, 5 bases. The germline V gene encodes CDR1 KGHSH and CDR2 LQKENI. V was trimmed by 3 bases and J by 3 bases, leaving 11 bases between them. The CDR3 length is 14 residues. For the CDR3, the DNA is TGTGCCAGCTCACCGGCGGGGGTGTACACTGAAGCTTTCTTT. Amino acid sequence: CASSPAGVYTEAFF.

The chain links TRBV6-1 to TRBJ1-5; maybe TRBD1 (5 bases). This CDR3 has 14 residues. Looked up from germline, CDR1 is MNHNS and CDR2 is SASEGT. Trimming left V 6 bases short and J 6 bases short, with 15 bases between. CDR3 in DNA: TGTGCCAGCAGGGGACCTGGAATAGGTCAGCCCCAGCATTTT. It is translated as CASRGPGIGQPQHF.

For this clone: This probably arose from a read error, given a far larger clone one base away. J is TRBJ2-1 and V is TRBV30; 13 bases align to TRBD2. V was pared by 0 bases and J by 9 bases, with 5 bases of the junction left unmatched. CDR3 length: 15 residues. The germline CDR1 and CDR2 sequences are GTSNPN and SVGIG (reference sequence). The CDR3 sequence: CAWSVPGTSGTEQFF. The CDR3 DNA is TGTGCCTGGAGTGTACCCGGGACTAGCGGGACTGAGCAGTTCTTC.

In its sample, this clone is medium-sized (0.01 to 0.1%). Compared with germline, one end of the junction differs, possibly owing to a read error. Other DNA sequences within the sample encode an identical CDR3. The rearrangement joins TRBV7-7 to TRBJ2-2; D is perhaps TRBD2 (5 bases). From germline, CDR1 is SSHAT and CDR2 FNYEAQ (reference sequence). This CDR3 spans 15 amino acids. The CDR3 spells CASSPQDSNTGELFF. The DNA of the CDR3 is TGTGCTAGCAGCCCCCAGGACTCGAACACCGGGGAGCTGTTTTTT. The full variable domain, its missing parts supplied by reference TRBV7-7 and TRBJ2-2, is GAGVSQSPRYKVTKRGQDVTLRCDPISSHATLYWYQQALGQGPEFLTYFNYEAQPDKSGLPSDRFSAERPEGSISTLTIQRTEQRDSAMYRCASSPQDSNTGELFFGEGSRLTVL.

CDR3 sequence reads: CASSPLAGRSAGEQFF. In DNA, the CDR3 is TGTGCCAGCAGCCCGCTAGCGGGAAGGTCCGCGGGGGAGCAGTTCTTC. The V call is TRBV9, the J call TRBJ2-1; 9 bases are a match to TRBD2. V gave up 4 bases and J gave up 10 bases; unmatched junction bases: 15. The CDR3 runs to 16 residues. Germline CDR1 and CDR2: SGDLS and YYNGEE.

This clone came up once. The chain carries TRBV7-9 and TRBJ2-7; no clear D. With 8 bases removed from V and 6 bases from J, the gap between germline ends came to 11 bases. The CDR3 consists of 11 residues. The V gene's germline CDR1 is SEHNR and CDR2 FQNEAQ (reference sequence). CDR3 amino acids: CASDIAGEQYF. CDR3 nucleotides: TGTGCCAGCGATATCGCCGGCGAGCAGTACTTC.

The chain couples TRBV4-3 to TRBJ2-3, with 7 bases aligning to TRBD1. CDR3 length equals 18 residues. V shed 2 bases and J 3 bases; nucleotides not matched to a gene: 14. CDR1 is LGHNA, CDR2 YSLEER, per germline. The CDR3 region has the DNA TGCGCCAGCAGCCAACACCGATTCAGACAGGGTTTGACAGATACGCAGTATTTT. Its protein product is CASSQHRFRQGLTDTQYF.

The V gene is TRBV7-8, the J gene TRBJ2-7, with unresolved D. V was trimmed by 3 bases and J by 7 bases, leaving 10 bases between them. Germline values: CDR1 SGHVS, CDR2 FQNEAQ. This CDR3 spans 12 amino acids. The CDR3 loop reads CASSFSSYEQYF. The CDR3 bases are TGTGCCAGCAGCTTTAGTTCGTATGAGCAGTACTTC.

V is TRBV6-6 and J is TRBJ1-2; no clear D. V was cut by 6 bases and J by 2 bases, with 13 bases left in between. This CDR3 is built from 14 residues. In germline, CDR1 is MNHNY, CDR2 SVGAGI (reference sequence). The CDR3 here is CASSSPNKNYGYTF. DNA for the CDR3: TGTGCCAGCAGCTCGCCAAACAAGAACTATGGCTACACCTTC.

V usage is TRBV29-1 and J usage is TRBJ2-1; TRBD2 agrees at 8 bases. Germline assignment: CDR1 SQVTM and CDR2 ANQGSEA. The CDR3 extends over 15 amino acids. Unmatched junction bases numbered 7, after V lost 6 bases and J lost 0 bases. CDR3: CSVDATSGSYNEQFF. The CDR3 nucleotides read TGCAGCGTAGACGCAACTAGCGGCTCCTACAATGAGCAGTTCTTC.

CDR3 sequence: CASSPAGRVGEQYF. CDR3 sequence (DNA): TGTGCCAGCAGCCCGGCGGGCAGGGTAGGAGAGCAGTACTTC. The chain recombines TRBV7-6 with TRBJ2-7; TRBD1 or TRBD2 may be the D gene (5 bases each). The CDR3 has 14 amino acids. Germline CDR1 SGHVS, CDR2 FNYEAQ. V lost 5 bases and J lost 7, with 18 bases in between.

This clone was picked up a small number of times. This chain joins TRBV28 and TRBJ2-3, with D perhaps assigned TRBD1 or TRBD2 (5 bases each). Germline values: CDR1 MDHEN, CDR2 SYDVKM. The CDR3 sequence is 14 residues long. V shed 3 bases and J shed 4 bases, with 11 bases lying between them. This CDR3 is CASSFPLGADTQYF. CDR3 bases: TGTGCCAGCAGTTTCCCTCTGGGGGCAGATACGCAGTATTTT.

This chain joins TRBV14 and TRBJ2-7; D gene ambiguous. V was clipped by 2 bases and J by 6 bases, with 20 bases between them. There are 16 residues in the CDR3. CDR1 SGHDN and CDR2 FVKESK come from the germline V gene. This chain's CDR3 is CASSQLGLRVVAEQYF. The CDR3 nucleotides read TGTGCCAGCAGCCAACTGGGGTTAAGGGTCGTTGCCGAGCAGTACTTC.

This clone was counted a few times. This likely traces to a read error, being one base from a far larger clone. V is TRBV5-6 and J is TRBJ2-7; D gene ambiguous. Germline loops: CDR1 SGHDT, CDR2 YYEEEE. The CDR3 runs 11 residues. V lost 2 bases to trimming and J lost 0 bases, with 0 bases between them. This CDR3 reads CASSFSYEQYF. Written as DNA, the CDR3 is TGTGCCAGCAGCTTCTCCTACGAGCAGTACTTC.

J is TRBJ2-7 and V is TRBV6-5; TRBD1 matches at 11 bases. V shed 5 bases and J 3 bases; nucleotides not matched to a gene: 6. Germline loops: CDR1 MNHEY, CDR2 SVGAGI. The CDR3 spans 15 residues. CDR3 loop: CASSPPGTGGYEQYF. The CDR3 DNA reads TGTGCCAGCAGTCCCCCCGGGACAGGGGGCTACGAGCAGTACTTC.

V usage is TRBV18 and J usage is TRBJ1-4, with 8 bases identical to TRBD1. The CDR3 has 16 amino acids. Looked up from germline, CDR1 is KGHSH and CDR2 is LQKENI. Trimming cost V 2 bases and J 7 bases; bases outside gene matches: 9. The CDR3 reads CASSPFAGQASEKLFF. CDR3 nucleotides: TGTGCCAGCTCACCATTCGCGGGACAGGCGAGTGAAAAACTGTTTTTT.

The J gene is TRBJ1-1, the V gene TRBV7-3; weak D call: TRBD1 (5 bases). V gave up 0 bases and J gave up 0 bases, with 8 bases separating them. Germline V gives CDR1 SGHTA, CDR2 FQGTGA. The CDR3 loop spans 15 amino acids. DNA for the CDR3: TGTGCCAGCAGCTTAACGTCAGGGTTGAACACTGAAGCTTTCTTT. Translating gives CASSLTSGLNTEAFF.

This clone was detected a few times. It differs at one base from a far larger clone, so likely a read error. This CDR3 is missing its conserved last phenylalanine or tryptophan, likely due to a read error. The chain has TRBV5-1 and TRBJ1-1; 9 bases are shared with TRBD1. This CDR3 spans 14 amino acids. Germline-derived CDR1 and CDR2 are SGHRS and YFSETQ. With V trimmed by 4 bases and J by 8 bases, 9 bases remained unmatched. The CDR3 loop is CASSDTGGAGEAFL. CDR3 nucleotides: TGCGCCAGCAGCGACACAGGGGGCGCCGGGGAAGCTTTCCTT.

Points on this clone: This likely traces to a read error, being one base from a far larger clone. V and J are TRBV4-1 and TRBJ1-2, with no clear D. The CDR3 is made up of 15 amino acids. Germline V gene sequence: CDR1 MGHRA, CDR2 YSYEKL. The CDR3 coding sequence is TGCGCCAGCAGCCAAGGGTCTGGGATTGGGTATGGCCACACCTTC. Translating it yields CASSQGSGIGYGHTF.

A note on this clone: It differs at one base from a far larger clone, so likely a read error. Within the sample, other DNA sequences also encode this same CDR3. The chain joins TRBV2 to TRBJ2-7; no clear D gene. V was clipped by 7 bases and J by 4 bases, with 17 bases between them. Germline values: CDR1 SNHLY, CDR2 FYNNEI. CDR3 length equals 14 residues. CDR3 sequence reads: CASMLEPRVYEQYF. CDR3 DNA: TGTGCCAGCATGCTGGAGCCTCGGGTTTACGAGCAGTACTTC.

The chain uses TRBV30 and TRBJ1-2; TRBD1 matches 12 bases. Germline V CDR1 and CDR2: GTSNPN, SVGIG (reference sequence). Trimming at V came to 4 bases and at J to 8 bases, leaving 5 bases not matched to a gene. The CDR3 is 13 residues long. The CDR3 sequence is CAWMGQGARGYTF. CDR3 coding DNA: TGTGCCTGGATGGGACAGGGGGCGCGGGGCTACACCTTC.